Ten or more counts support the clone carrying this T cell receptor beta chain. PBMCs came from 7.5 to 10 ml fresh peripheral blood. The CDR3 runs to 16 residues. Germline V gene lookup returns CDR1 SGHAT and CDR2 FQDESV (reference sequence). V was clipped by 5 bases and J by 10 bases; unmatched bases: 20. The data are from a study of T cells in Graves' hyperthyroidism and ophthalmopathy. Regions amplified from RNA transcripts were the TCR beta CDR3 regions. HTBI primers were employed in a first-round RT-PCR of the TCR CDR3. MiXCR, applied by TCRdb to the multiplex PCR reads, yields one record per CDR3 protein. The sample includes approximately 480,000 distinct CDR3 sequences, about a fifth seen only once; the top ten take 26%.

The sequence was collected from a man aged 18 to 35 with Graves' hyperthyroidism. The rearrangement uses TRBV11-1 and TRBJ2-7, with TRBD1 identical over 7 bases. Sequenced: blood. CDR3 DNA sequence: TGTGCCAGCAGCCCCAAAATTGACAGGGCCGTCCAACGACAGTACTTC. Its translation is CASSPKIDRAVQRQYF.